This TCR beta chain is from a study of T cell responses to AZD1222 COVID-19 vaccine. Study as a whole: Analyses pooled second doses at about 4 or about 12 weeks.

Study-wide results and limits: Once two AZD1222 doses were given, Spike-specific TCR breadth and depth went up. Researchers report vaccine-associated CD4 TCRs spanning spike, with dominance at 160-218 and 743-854. Baseline seropositivity characterized only 5 to 7 AZD1222 recipients.

Clones were read by immunoSEQ multiplex PCR, and TCRdb kept only the in-frame ones, dropping some. The repertoire includes about 100,000 clones, 90% of them detected once, and about 1.5% sits in the top ten. Concerning this clone: Its antigen is as yet unknown.

The TCR was taken from an adult in good health. The material sequenced was peripheral blood, taken on day 0 of AZD1222 vaccination.

The CDR3 region has the DNA TGTGCCAGCAGTTTAGCGCTAGTTTCCAGGGCCTTCTTT. It specifies CASSLALVSRAFF. This chain connects TRBV12-3 or TRBV12-4 to TRBJ1-1; tentative D call: TRBD1 (5 bases). The CDR3 runs to 13 residues. Between the trimmed V and J ends, which lost 0 bases and 14 bases, there was a span of 16 bases.